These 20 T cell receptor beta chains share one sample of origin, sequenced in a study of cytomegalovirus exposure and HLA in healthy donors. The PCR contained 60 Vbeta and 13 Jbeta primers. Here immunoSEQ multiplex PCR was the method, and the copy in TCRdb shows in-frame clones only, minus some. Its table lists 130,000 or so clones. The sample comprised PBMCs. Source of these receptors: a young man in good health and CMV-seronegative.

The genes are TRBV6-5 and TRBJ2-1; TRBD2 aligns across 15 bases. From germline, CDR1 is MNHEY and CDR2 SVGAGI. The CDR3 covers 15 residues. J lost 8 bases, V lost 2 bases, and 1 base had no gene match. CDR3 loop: CASSYGTSGRYEQFF. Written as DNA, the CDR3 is TGTGCCAGCAGTTACGGGACTAGCGGGAGGTATGAGCAGTTCTTC.

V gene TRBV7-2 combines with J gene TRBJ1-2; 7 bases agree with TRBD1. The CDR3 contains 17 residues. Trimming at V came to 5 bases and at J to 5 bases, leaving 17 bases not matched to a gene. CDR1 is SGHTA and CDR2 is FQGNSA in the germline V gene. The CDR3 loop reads CASSAGTASSARYGYTF. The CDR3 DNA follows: TGTGCCAGCAGCGCAGGGACAGCTAGCTCTGCTCGTTATGGCTACACCTTC.

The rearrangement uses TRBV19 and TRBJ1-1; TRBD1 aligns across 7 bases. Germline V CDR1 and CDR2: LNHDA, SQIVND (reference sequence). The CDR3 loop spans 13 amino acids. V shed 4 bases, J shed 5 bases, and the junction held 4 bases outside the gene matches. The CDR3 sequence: CASSRQGYTEAFF. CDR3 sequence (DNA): TGTGCCAGTAGTAGACAGGGATATACTGAAGCTTTCTTT.

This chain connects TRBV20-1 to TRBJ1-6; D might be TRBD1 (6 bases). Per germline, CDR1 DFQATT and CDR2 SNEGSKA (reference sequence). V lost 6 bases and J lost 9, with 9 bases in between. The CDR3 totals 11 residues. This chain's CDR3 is CSAQGGSPLHF. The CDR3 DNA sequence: TGCAGTGCGCAAGGGGGTTCACCCCTCCACTTT.

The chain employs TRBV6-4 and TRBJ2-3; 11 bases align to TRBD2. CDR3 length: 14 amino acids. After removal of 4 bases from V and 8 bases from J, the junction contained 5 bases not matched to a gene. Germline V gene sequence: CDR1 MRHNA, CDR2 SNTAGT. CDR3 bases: TGTGCCAGCAGTGTATTAGCGGGGGGGCGTACGCAGTATTTT. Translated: CASSVLAGGRTQYF.

The CDR3 reads CASSLGTGSQPQHF. The CDR3 nucleotides are TGTGCCAGCTCCCTAGGGACAGGGTCTCAGCCCCAGCATTTT. The rearrangement joins TRBV18 to TRBJ1-5; 9 bases align to TRBD1. CDR1 and CDR2 (germline): KGHSH, LQKENI. Unmatched junction bases numbered 6, after V lost 6 bases and J lost 6 bases. CDR3 size: 14 residues.

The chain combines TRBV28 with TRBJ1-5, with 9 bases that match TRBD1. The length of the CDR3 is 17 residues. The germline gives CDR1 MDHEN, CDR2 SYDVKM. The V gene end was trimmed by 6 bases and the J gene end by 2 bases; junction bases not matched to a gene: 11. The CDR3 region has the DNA TGTGCCAGCAGACCATCTACAGGGGGCGTGGGCAATCAGCCCCAGCATTTT. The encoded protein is CASRPSTGGVGNQPQHF.

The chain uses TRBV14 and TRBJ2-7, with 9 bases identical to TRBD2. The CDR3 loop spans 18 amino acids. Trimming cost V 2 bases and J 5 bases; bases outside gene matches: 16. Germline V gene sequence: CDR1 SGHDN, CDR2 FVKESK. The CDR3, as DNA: TGTGCCAGCAGCCAAATTGCTTTCGGAGCGGGGGGCGTCCACGAGCAGTACTTC. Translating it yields CASSQIAFGAGGVHEQYF.

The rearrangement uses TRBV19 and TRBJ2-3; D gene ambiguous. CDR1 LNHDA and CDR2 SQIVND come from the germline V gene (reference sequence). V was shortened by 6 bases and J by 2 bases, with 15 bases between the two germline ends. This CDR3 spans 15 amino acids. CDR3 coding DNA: TGTGCCAGTAGAGGTACTATTAGTCCCACAGATACGCAGTATTTT. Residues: CASRGTISPTDTQYF.

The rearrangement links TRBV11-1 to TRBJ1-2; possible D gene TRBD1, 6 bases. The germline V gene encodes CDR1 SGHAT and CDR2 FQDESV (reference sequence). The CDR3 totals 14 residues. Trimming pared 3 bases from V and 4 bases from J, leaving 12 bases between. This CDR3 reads CASSLTGIGYGYTF. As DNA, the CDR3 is TGTGCCAGCAGCTTGACAGGAATAGGCTATGGCTACACCTTC.

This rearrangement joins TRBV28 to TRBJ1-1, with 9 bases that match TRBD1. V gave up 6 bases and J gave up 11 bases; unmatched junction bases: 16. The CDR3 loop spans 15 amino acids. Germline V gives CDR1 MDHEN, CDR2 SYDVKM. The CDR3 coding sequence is TGTGCCAGCAGCCCCCCGGGGACAGGGAAAGAATTGGCTTTCTTT. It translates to CASSPPGTGKELAFF.

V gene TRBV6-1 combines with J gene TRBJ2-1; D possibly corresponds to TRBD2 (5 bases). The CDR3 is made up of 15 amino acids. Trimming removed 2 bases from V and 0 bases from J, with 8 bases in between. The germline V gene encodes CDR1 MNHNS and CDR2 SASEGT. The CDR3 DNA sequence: TGTGCCAGCAGTGAAAGGGCGGGCTCCTACAATGAGCAGTTCTTC. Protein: CASSERAGSYNEQFF.

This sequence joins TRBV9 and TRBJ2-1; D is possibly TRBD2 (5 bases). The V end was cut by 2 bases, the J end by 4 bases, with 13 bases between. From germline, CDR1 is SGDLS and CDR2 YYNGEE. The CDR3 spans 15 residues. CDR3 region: CASSVGVGFYNEQFF. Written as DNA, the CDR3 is TGTGCCAGCAGCGTCGGGGTTGGCTTTTACAATGAGCAGTTCTTC. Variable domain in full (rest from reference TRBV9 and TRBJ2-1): DSGVTQTPKHLITATGQRVTLRCSPRSGDLSVYWYQQSLDQGLQFLIQYYNGEERAKGNILERFSAQQFPDLHSELNLSSLELGDSALYFCASSVGVGFYNEQFFGPGTRLTVL.

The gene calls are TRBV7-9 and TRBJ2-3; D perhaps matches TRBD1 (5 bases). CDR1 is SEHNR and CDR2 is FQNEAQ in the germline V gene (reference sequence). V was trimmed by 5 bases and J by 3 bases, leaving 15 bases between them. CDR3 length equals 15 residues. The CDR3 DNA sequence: TGTGCCAGCAGCCCAACATCCAGGGCAACAGATACGCAGTATTTT. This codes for CASSPTSRATDTQYF. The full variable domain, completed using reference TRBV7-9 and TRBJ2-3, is DTGVSQNPRHKITKRGQNVTFRCDPISEHNRLYWYRQTLGQGPEFLTYFQNEAQLEKSRLLSDRFSAERPKGSFSTLEIQRTEQGDSAMYLCASSPTSRATDTQYFGPGTRLTVL.

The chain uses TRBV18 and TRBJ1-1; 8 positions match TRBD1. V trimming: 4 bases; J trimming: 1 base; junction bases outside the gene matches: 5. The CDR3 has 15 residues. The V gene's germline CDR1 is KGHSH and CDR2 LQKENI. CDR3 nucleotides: TGTGCCAGCTCACATCGGGACAGGTGGAACACTGAAGCTTTCTTT. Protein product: CASSHRDRWNTEAFF.

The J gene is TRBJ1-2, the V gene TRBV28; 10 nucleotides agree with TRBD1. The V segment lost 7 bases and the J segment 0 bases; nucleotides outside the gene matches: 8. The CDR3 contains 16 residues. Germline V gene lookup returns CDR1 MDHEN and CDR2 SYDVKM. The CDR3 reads CASNEHGTGANYGYTF. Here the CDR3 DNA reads TGTGCCAGCAACGAACATGGGACAGGGGCTAACTATGGCTACACCTTC.

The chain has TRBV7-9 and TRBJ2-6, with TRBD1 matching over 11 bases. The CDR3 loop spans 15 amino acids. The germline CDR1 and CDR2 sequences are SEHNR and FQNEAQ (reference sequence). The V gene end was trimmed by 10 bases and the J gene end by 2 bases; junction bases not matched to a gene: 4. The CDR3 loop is CATRDRGTGANVLTF. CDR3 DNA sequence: TGTGCCACCCGGGACAGGGGGACTGGGGCCAACGTCCTGACTTTC.

The CDR3 spells CASSLVSRTGLEKLFF. The DNA for the CDR3 is TGTGCCAGCAGCTTAGTTTCCCGGACAGGACTTGAAAAACTGTTTTTT. The V and J genes are TRBV11-2 and TRBJ1-4; 7 nucleotides agree with TRBD1. CDR3 length: 16 amino acids. Germline assignment: CDR1 SGHAT and CDR2 FQNNGV. J was trimmed by 7 bases and V by 1 base; bases with no gene match: 9.

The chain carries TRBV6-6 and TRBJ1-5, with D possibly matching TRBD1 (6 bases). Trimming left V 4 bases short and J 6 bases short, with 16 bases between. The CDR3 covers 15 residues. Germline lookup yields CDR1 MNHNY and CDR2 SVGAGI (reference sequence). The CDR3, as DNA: TGTGCCAGCAGTTCCCCGCGGGGAGGGGGTCAGCCCCAGCATTTT. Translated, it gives CASSSPRGGGQPQHF.

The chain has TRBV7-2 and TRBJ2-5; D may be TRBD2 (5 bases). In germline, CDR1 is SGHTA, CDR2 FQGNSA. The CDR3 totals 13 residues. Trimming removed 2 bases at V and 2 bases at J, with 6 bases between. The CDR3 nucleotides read TGTGCCAGCAGCTTAAGGACTCAAGAGACCCAGTACTTC. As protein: CASSLRTQETQYF.